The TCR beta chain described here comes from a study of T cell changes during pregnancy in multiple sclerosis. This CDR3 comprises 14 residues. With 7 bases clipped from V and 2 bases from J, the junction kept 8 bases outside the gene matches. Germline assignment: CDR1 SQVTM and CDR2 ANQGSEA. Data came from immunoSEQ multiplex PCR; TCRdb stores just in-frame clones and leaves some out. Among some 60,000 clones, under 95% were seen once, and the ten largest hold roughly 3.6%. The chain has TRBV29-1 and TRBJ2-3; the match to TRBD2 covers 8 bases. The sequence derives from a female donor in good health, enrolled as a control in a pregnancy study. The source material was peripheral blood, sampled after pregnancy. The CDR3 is CSALLAELTDTQYF. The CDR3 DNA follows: TGCAGCGCCCTACTAGCGGAGCTCACAGATACGCAGTATTTT.